A selection of T cell receptor beta chains follows, all from one sample in a study of T cells after yellow fever vaccination. A single record per CDR3 protein comes from TCRdb applying MiXCR to the 5' RACE reads. Of 250,000 to 350,000 distinct CDR3 sequences detected, around 6.8% appear once; the ten largest clones hold 15% to 20%. Source: PBMCs, taken roughly 46 days after the first yellow fever vaccination. These receptors came from a man between 18 and 35 years old who received the YFV17D yellow fever vaccine. The CDR3 runs from the conserved cysteine through the conserved F or W. D genes are given only for firm matches. The listing skips clone size in some rows; elsewhere it reads once, few, many or a size class.

J	V	size	D	length	CDR3	DNA
TRBJ2-3	TRBV7-3	-	TRBD2	15	CASREMGLASDTQYF	TGTGCCAGCAGAGAAATGGGACTAGCGTCTGATACGCAGTATTTT
TRBJ2-1	TRBV5-6	few	TRBD2	14	CASSLYNAGGRKFF	TGTGCCAGCAGCCTCTACAATGCGGGGGGCCGGAAGTTCTTC
TRBJ2-7	TRBV12-5	few	-	13	CASGWAETYEQYF	TGTGCTAGTGGCTGGGCCGAAACCTACGAGCAGTACTTC
TRBJ2-3	TRBV7-2	-	TRBD2	17	CASGFRSGGASTDTQYF	TGTGCCAGCGGCTTCCGGAGCGGGGGGGCTAGCACAGATACGCAGTATTTT
TRBJ2-5	TRBV6-2/TRBV6-3	-	-	14	CASSYVSIGETQYF	TGTGCCAGCAGTTACGTTAGTATCGGGGAGACCCAGTACTTC
TRBJ1-6	TRBV20-1	-	-	18	CSARDRQAPLYINSPLHF	TGCAGTGCTAGAGATCGACAGGCCCCCTTGTACATTAATTCACCCCTCCACTTT
TRBJ2-7	TRBV30	few	-	13	CAWSPFRDMEQYF	TGTGCCTGGAGTCCCTTCAGGGACATGGAGCAGTACTTC
TRBJ1-5	TRBV7-8	many	-	17	CASSDLDGQYSNQPQHF	TGTGCCAGCAGCGACCTGGACGGGCAATATAGCAATCAGCCCCAGCATTTT
TRBJ2-7	TRBV12-3/TRBV12-4	many	-	13	CASSFGTVYEQYF	TGTGCCAGCAGTTTCGGGACGGTCTACGAGCAGTACTTC
TRBJ2-1	TRBV11-1	-	TRBD2	16	CASSSWSGGSPNEQFF	TGTGCCAGCAGCTCATGGAGCGGGGGGTCCCCGAATGAGCAGTTCTTC
TRBJ2-1	TRBV12-3/TRBV12-4	few	TRBD2	15	CASSTQRGVNNEQFF	TGTGCCAGCAGCACCCAGCGGGGCGTGAACAATGAGCAGTTCTTC
TRBJ1-4	TRBV28	-	-	14	CASTVSATNEKLFF	TGTGCCAGCACGGTCTCCGCAACTAATGAAAAACTGTTTTTT
TRBJ1-1	TRBV7-6	many	-	12	CASSYPNGEAFF	TGTGCCAGCAGCTACCCCAACGGTGAAGCTTTCTTT
TRBJ2-1	TRBV9	-	TRBD1	15	CASSVGQGAFNEQFF	TGTGCCAGCAGCGTAGGACAGGGGGCGTTCAATGAGCAGTTCTTC
TRBJ1-1	TRBV10-2	-	-	13	CASSDAGLTEAFF	TGCGCCAGCAGTGATGCAGGCCTCACTGAAGCTTTCTTT
TRBJ1-5	TRBV20-1	many	-	17	CSARVGHAPYGNQPQHF	TGCAGTGCTAGAGTCGGACACGCACCCTATGGCAATCAGCCCCAGCATTTT
TRBJ2-2	TRBV28	-	TRBD2	17	CASRLGLAGANTGELFF	TGTGCCAGCAGGCTGGGTCTAGCGGGGGCGAACACCGGGGAGCTGTTTTTT
TRBJ2-1	TRBV20-1	-	TRBD1	16	CSARDPRDRGSSEQFF	TGCAGTGCTAGAGATCCGAGGGACAGGGGATCATCTGAGCAGTTCTTC
TRBJ1-6	TRBV7-2	many	-	15	CASSLNPDRHSPLHF	TGTGCCAGCAGCCTGAATCCGGATAGGCATTCACCCCTCCACTTT
TRBJ1-5	TRBV10-3	-	-	18	CAISGGIYGIPSNQPQHF	TGTGCCATCAGTGGGGGTATTTATGGGATACCGAGCAATCAGCCCCAGCATTTT
TRBJ2-1	TRBV12-5	-	-	15	CASTLRDASGSEQFF	TGTGCCTCCACCCTACGGGACGCCAGCGGTTCTGAGCAGTTCTTC
TRBJ1-5	TRBV19	few	-	14	CASSSQGSSQPQHF	TGTGCCAGTAGTTCCCAGGGAAGCAGTCAGCCCCAGCATTTT
TRBJ1-1	TRBV7-8	many	-	13	CASSFLSNTEAFF	TGTGCCAGCAGCTTCCTTAGTAACACTGAAGCTTTCTTT
TRBJ2-3	TRBV6-1	few	TRBD2	17	CASSVASAGGYTDTQYF	TGTGCCAGCAGTGTTGCTTCGGCGGGGGGCTACACAGATACGCAGTATTTT
TRBJ1-1	TRBV5-1	many	-	14	CASSSGAGETEAFF	TGCGCCAGCAGCTCGGGGGCGGGGGAAACTGAAGCTTTCTTT
TRBJ2-1	TRBV4-1	few	TRBD2	12	CASGGGVDEQFF	TGCGCCAGCGGGGGGGGGGTAGATGAGCAGTTCTTC
TRBJ2-4	TRBV9	-	TRBD2	18	CASSVGLAGGTTNGIQYF	TGTGCCAGCAGCGTAGGGCTAGCGGGGGGGACGACTAATGGCATTCAGTACTTC
TRBJ2-5	TRBV6-5	few	-	18	CASSYLKNPETLQETQYF	TGTGCCAGCAGTTACCTGAAAAATCCGGAGACACTCCAGGAGACCCAGTACTTC
TRBJ1-5	TRBV2	-	TRBD1	16	CVSSDRDSLLGQPQHF	TGTGTCAGCAGTGACCGGGACAGTCTCTTAGGGCAGCCCCAGCATTTT
TRBJ2-1	TRBV20-1	many	TRBD2	16	CSARSTSGTIYNEQFF	TGCAGTGCTAGATCGACTAGCGGGACTATCTACAATGAGCAGTTCTTC
TRBJ2-2	TRBV25-1	few	-	15	CASSELSFDAGELFF	TGTGCCAGCAGCGAGTTATCGTTTGACGCCGGGGAGCTGTTTTTT
TRBJ2-2	TRBV5-1	few	-	14	CASSLGMGPGELFF	TGCGCCAGCAGCTTGGGGATGGGTCCCGGGGAGCTGTTTTTT
TRBJ2-3	TRBV4-2	-	TRBD2	16	CASSQLSGGYTDTQYF	TGTGCCAGCAGCCAACTAAGCGGGGGGTACACAGATACGCAGTATTTT
TRBJ2-1	TRBV28	-	TRBD2	15	CASKAAGGPLNEQFF	TGTGCCAGCAAAGCAGCGGGGGGGCCATTAAATGAGCAGTTCTTC
TRBJ1-1	TRBV19	-	TRBD1	15	CASRDRGPLNTEAFF	TGTGCTAGTAGGGACAGGGGGCCCCTGAACACTGAAGCTTTCTTT
TRBJ1-1	TRBV10-3	-	-	13	CAISARVDTEAFF	TGTGCCATCAGTGCTCGGGTGGACACTGAAGCTTTCTTT
TRBJ1-6	TRBV3-1	many	-	14	CASSPDGANSPLHF	TGTGCCAGCAGCCCGGACGGAGCCAATTCACCCCTCCACTTT
TRBJ1-2	TRBV7-2	many	-	13	CASSMRGYYGYTF	TGTGCCAGCAGCATGCGGGGGTACTATGGCTACACCTTC